The text below deals with one T cell receptor (beta chain). What it binds is unknown. J lost 6 bases, V lost 0 bases, and 1 base had no gene match. Germline V CDR1 and CDR2: SEHNR, FQNEAQ (reference sequence). CDR3 length equals 14 residues. These data belong to a study of cytomegalovirus exposure and HLA in healthy donors. Study results and caveats: Among TCR beta chains, those listed as cytomegalovirus-associated numbered around 180. An analysis that was carried out later associated 15,000 to 20,000 TCR beta sequences with HLA alleles at 0.05 false discovery rate. Relative to equally common others, HLA-associated TCR beta chains showed greater clonal expansion in a later analysis.

PCR employed 60 Vbeta and 13 Jbeta primers. Method: immunoSEQ multiplex PCR; TCRdb's copy keeps in-frame clones and lacks some. The table lists 60,000 to 95,000 clones, 84% of them singletons. The chain recombines TRBV7-9 with TRBJ2-2; 7 bases are shared with TRBD1. The sequenced sample consisted of PBMCs. The origin of this receptor is a man between 65 and 85 years old in good health and CMV-seropositive. The CDR3 DNA is TGTGCCAGCAGCTTAGCAGGGGGCCCCGGGGAGCTGTTTTTT. It yields the protein CASSLAGGPGELFF.